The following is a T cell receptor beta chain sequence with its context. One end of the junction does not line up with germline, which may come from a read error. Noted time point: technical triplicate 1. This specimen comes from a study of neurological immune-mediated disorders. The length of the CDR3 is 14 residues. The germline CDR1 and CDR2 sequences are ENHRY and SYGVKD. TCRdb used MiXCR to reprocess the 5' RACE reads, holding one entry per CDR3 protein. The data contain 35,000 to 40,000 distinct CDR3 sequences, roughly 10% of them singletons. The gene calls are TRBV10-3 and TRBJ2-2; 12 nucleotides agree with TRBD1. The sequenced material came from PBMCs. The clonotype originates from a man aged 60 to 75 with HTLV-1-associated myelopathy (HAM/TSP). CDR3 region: CASSGTGGTGELFF. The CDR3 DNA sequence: TGTGCCAGCAGTGGGACAGGGGGCACAGGGGAGCTGTTTTTT.